Below, 21 T cell receptor beta chains from the same sample are listed, as sequenced in a study of CD8 T cells in ankylosing spondylitis. MiXCR, run by TCRdb on the 5' RACE reads, gives a single entry per CDR3 protein. The sample has 380,000 or so distinct CDR3 sequences, approximately 20% seen once. Sequencing used blood, either unsorted or a sorted T cell fraction (not recorded which). The origin of the receptors is a male donor with ankylosing spondylitis or in good health (not recorded which).

Here the CDR3 reads CASSQEGGVGEKLFF. The DNA for the CDR3 is TGCGCCAGCAGCCAAGAGGGGGGAGTCGGTGAAAAACTGTTTTTT. This chain links TRBV4-1 with TRBJ1-4, with a tentative D call TRBD1 (5 bases). The CDR3 loop spans 15 amino acids. Between the trimmed V and J ends, which lost 0 bases and 7 bases, there was a span of 12 bases. Per germline, CDR1 MGHRA and CDR2 YSYEKL.

The chain employs TRBV12-3 or TRBV12-4 and TRBJ2-7; 8 bases line up with TRBD2. V lost 1 base and J lost 6; bases outside the gene matches: 2. The CDR3 sequence is 13 residues long. The CDR3 is CASSLVGGAEQYF. In DNA, the CDR3 is TGTGCCAGCAGTTTAGTCGGGGGGGCCGAGCAGTACTTC.

The J gene is TRBJ2-6, the V gene TRBV10-3; tentatively, D is TRBD1 or TRBD2 (5 bases each). Trimming pared 2 bases from V and 0 bases from J, leaving 8 bases between. The CDR3 has 16 amino acids. CDR1 is ENHRY, CDR2 SYGVKD, per germline. The chain's CDR3 is CAISEGGLSGANVLTF. CDR3 DNA: TGTGCCATCAGTGAGGGGGGTCTCTCTGGGGCCAACGTCCTGACTTTC.

The chain joins TRBV6-5 to TRBJ2-3; a possible D gene is TRBD1 (5 bases). The V gene lost 2 bases and the J gene lost 2 bases, with 14 bases spanning the gap. Per the germline V gene, CDR1 is MNHEY and CDR2 is SVGAGI. The CDR3 spans 16 residues. In DNA form, the CDR3 reads TGTGCCAGCAGTTACCCGGTTGACAGACCCACAGATACGCAGTATTTT. Translating it yields CASSYPVDRPTDTQYF.

The chain recombines TRBV4-1 with TRBJ2-3; unclear D gene. The germline gives CDR1 MGHRA, CDR2 YSYEKL. V was clipped by 4 bases and J by 3 bases, with 17 bases between them. This CDR3 is built from 16 residues. The CDR3 DNA is TGCGCCAGCAGCCCTCGGTACGGGTTCGAGACAGATACGCAGTATTTT. Translation gives CASSPRYGFETDTQYF.

The chain carries TRBV11-2 and TRBJ2-1, with 7 nucleotides matching TRBD2. After removal of 2 bases from V and 12 bases from J, the junction contained 10 bases not matched to a gene. Germline CDR1 reads SGHAT; CDR2 reads FQNNGV. This CDR3 contains 14 residues. In nucleotides, the CDR3 is TGTGCCAGCAGCTTAATAGGGGCGGGGGAAGGGCAGTTCTTC. This sequence encodes CASSLIGAGEGQFF.

V usage is TRBV6-5 and J usage is TRBJ1-1; D gene unclear. The germline V gene has CDR1 MNHEY and CDR2 SVGAGI. CDR3 length: 14 amino acids. V was cut by 0 bases and J by 6 bases, with 11 bases left in between. This chain's CDR3 is CASSYSAGMAEAFF. CDR3 DNA: TGTGCCAGCAGTTACTCTGCGGGGATGGCTGAAGCTTTCTTT.

The chain carries TRBV7-8 and TRBJ2-2, with TRBD2 as a possible D gene (7 bases). The germline V and J ends were trimmed by 7 bases and 7 bases, with 19 bases remaining between them. Germline V CDR1 and CDR2: SGHVS, FQNEAQ. CDR3 length equals 15 residues. CDR3 residues: CASTQGGGRNGELFF. The CDR3, as DNA: TGTGCCAGCACCCAAGGGGGGGGGCGGAACGGGGAGCTGTTTTTT.

The table lists this clonotype with a few counts. The CDR3 loop is CASSGGGDLLWDEQFF. CDR3 nucleotides: TGTGCCAGCAGCGGGGGGGGGGACCTCCTCTGGGATGAGCAGTTCTTC. The chain combines TRBV9 with TRBJ2-1, with TRBD2 identical over 7 bases. Unmatched junction bases numbered 14, after V lost 3 bases and J lost 8 bases. The CDR3 covers 16 residues. Germline loops: CDR1 SGDLS, CDR2 YYNGEE.

There are a few counts of this clonotype. This rearrangement joins TRBV27 to TRBJ2-3; D uncertain. This CDR3 has 13 residues. Trimming removed 6 bases at V and 0 bases at J, with 7 bases between. Germline V lookup: CDR1 MNHEY, CDR2 SMNVEV (reference sequence). This CDR3 reads CASRPTSTDTQYF. The CDR3 nucleotides read TGTGCCAGCAGACCCACTAGCACAGATACGCAGTATTTT.

The chain is built from TRBV3-1 and TRBJ2-3; D might be TRBD2 (7 bases). V lost 3 bases to trimming and J lost 2 bases, with 15 bases between them. The length of the CDR3 is 16 residues. Germline V gene sequence: CDR1 LGHDT, CDR2 YNNKEL (reference sequence). The CDR3 loop is CASSQLAGANTDTQYF. The CDR3 bases are TGTGCCAGCAGCCAGCTGGCGGGGGCGAACACAGATACGCAGTATTTT.

This sequence joins TRBV19 and TRBJ2-3; D is uncertain. Per germline, CDR1 LNHDA and CDR2 SQIVND (reference sequence). V was cut by 4 bases and J by 4 bases, with 9 bases left in between. The CDR3 runs 13 residues. The DNA of the CDR3 is TGTGCCAGTAGTACACTGGCGGCAGATACGCAGTATTTT. Translation gives CASSTLAADTQYF. Full variable domain (remainder filled in from reference TRBV19 and TRBJ2-3): DGGITQSPKYLFRKEGQNVTLSCEQNLNHDAMYWYRQDPGQGLRLIYYSQIVNDFQKGDIAEGYSVSREKKESFPLTVTSAQKNPTAFYLCASSTLAADTQYFGPGTRLTVL.

The chain carries TRBV7-9 and TRBJ2-7; 8 nucleotides line up with TRBD1. The CDR3 covers 14 residues. V lost 5 bases to trimming and J lost 6 bases; unmatched junction nucleotides: 9. Germline V gene sequence: CDR1 SEHNR, CDR2 FQNEAQ (reference sequence). The CDR3 nucleotides are TGTGCCAGCAGCCACGGACAGGGTGCTTCCGAGCAGTACTTC. Residues: CASSHGQGASEQYF.

In this sample, this clonotype turned up a few times. The chain joins TRBV29-1 to TRBJ1-1; tentative D call: TRBD1 (6 bases). CDR1 and CDR2 (germline): SQVTM, ANQGSEA. The CDR3 spans 13 residues. V shed 4 bases and J shed 1 base, with 10 bases lying between them. The CDR3 is CSVGHRANTEAFF. The CDR3 region has the DNA TGCAGCGTTGGTCACAGGGCGAACACTGAAGCTTTCTTT. Full variable domain (rest looked up from reference TRBV29-1 and TRBJ1-1): SAVISQKPSRDICQRGTSLTIQCQVDSQVTMMFWYRQQPGQSLTLIATANQGSEATYESGFVIDKFPISRPNLTFSTLTVSNMSPEDSSIYLCSVGHRANTEAFFGQGTRLTVV.

V and J are TRBV10-3 and TRBJ2-3; D ambiguous. Germline CDR1 ENHRY, CDR2 SYGVKD. V dropped 10 bases and J dropped 1 base, with 15 bases sitting between them. The CDR3 sequence is 14 residues long. The CDR3 DNA sequence: TGTGCCAGTGTAAGTAAGCTGGGCACAGATACGCAGTATTTT. Protein sequence: CASVSKLGTDTQYF.

The chain uses TRBV10-3 and TRBJ1-2, with 8 positions matching TRBD1. V was pared by 10 bases and J by 3 bases, with 10 bases of the junction left unmatched. The CDR3 loop spans 14 amino acids. In germline, CDR1 is ENHRY, CDR2 SYGVKD. CDR3 bases: TGTGCCACAGGGGGCGGACAGGGTGACTATGGCTACACCTTC. This gives the protein CATGGGQGDYGYTF.

The table lists this clonotype with a few counts. This chain uses TRBV4-1 with TRBJ2-3, with 8 bases that match TRBD2. Losses at the gene ends were 4 bases for V and 1 base for J; bases not matched to a gene: 7. CDR1 is MGHRA, CDR2 YSYEKL, per germline. The CDR3 runs 16 residues. CDR3 protein: CASSLRGGGGTDTQYF. The CDR3 DNA follows: TGCGCCAGCAGCCTCCGGGGGGGCGGGGGCACAGATACGCAGTATTTT.

This clonotype has a handful of counts. The chain recombines TRBV12-3 or TRBV12-4 with TRBJ2-3; maybe TRBD1 (6 bases). V lost 1 base, J lost 13 bases, and 15 bases lay in between. This CDR3 region has 13 residues. The CDR3 loop is CASSLEVFPGEYF. CDR3 sequence (DNA): TGTGCCAGCAGTTTAGAAGTGTTCCCAGGGGAGTATTTT.

Here the CDR3 DNA reads TGCGCCAGCAGCTTCCGACTAAACTCCTACAATGAGCAGTTCTTC. Its translation is CASSFRLNSYNEQFF. The chain has TRBV5-1 and TRBJ2-1; D is perhaps TRBD2 (5 bases). CDR3 length equals 15 residues. V was trimmed by 2 bases and J by 0 bases, leaving 9 bases between them. In germline, CDR1 is SGHRS, CDR2 YFSETQ. Supplemented by reference TRBV5-1 and TRBJ2-1, the full variable domain reads KAGVTQTPRYLIKTRGQQVTLSCSPISGHRSVSWYQQTPGQGLQFLFEYFSETQRNKGNFPGRFSGRQFSNSRSEMNVSTLELGDSALYLCASSFRLNSYNEQFFGPGTRLTVL.

This clonotype appeared a few times. The chain combines TRBV28 with TRBJ2-7; D uncertain. Germline CDR1 MDHEN, CDR2 SYDVKM. The CDR3 is 13 amino acids. The germline V and J ends were trimmed by 6 bases and 3 bases, with 12 bases remaining between them. The CDR3 DNA reads as TGTGCCAGCAGCGCGTACAGACTCTACGAGCAGTACTTC. Translation: CASSAYRLYEQYF. The complete variable domain, with remaining parts taken from reference TRBV28 and TRBJ2-7, reads DVKVTQSSRYLVKRTGEKVFLECVQDMDHENMFWYRQDPGLGLRLIYFSYDVKMKEKGDIPEGYSVSREKKERFSLILESASTNQTSMYLCASSAYRLYEQYFGPGTRLTVT.

V and J are TRBV12-3 or TRBV12-4 and TRBJ2-7; 7 nucleotides agree with TRBD1. This CDR3 has 14 amino acids. With V trimmed by 3 bases and J by 4 bases, 6 bases remained unmatched. CDR3 loop: CASSFHYRGYEQYF. For the CDR3, the DNA is TGTGCCAGCAGTTTCCACTACAGGGGTTACGAGCAGTACTTC.